Presented here are 26 T cell receptor beta chains from one specimen sequenced in a study of T cell responses to AZD1222 COVID-19 vaccine. Clones were sequenced by immunoSEQ multiplex PCR, and TCRdb holds only the in-frame ones, with some missing. The sample holds some 170,000 clones, less than 90% seen once. This material consisted of peripheral blood, taken on day 0 of AZD1222 vaccination. Receptor source: an adult in good health.

The V and J genes are TRBV5-1 and TRBJ1-1; maybe TRBD1 (5 bases). Per germline, CDR1 SGHRS and CDR2 YFSETQ. The CDR3 is 13 residues long. V lost 6 bases, J lost 6 bases, and 15 bases lay in between. The CDR3 protein is CASTIDSRAEAFF. Written as DNA, the CDR3 is TGCGCCAGCACCATTGACAGCCGGGCTGAAGCTTTCTTT.

Concerning this clone: Other DNA sequences in the same sample also yield this CDR3. The chain is built from TRBV28 and TRBJ1-1; no firm D call. Germline V CDR1 and CDR2: MDHEN, SYDVKM. The CDR3 has 15 amino acids. V lost 5 bases and J 1 base, leaving 14 bases between the germline ends. The CDR3, as DNA: TGTGCCAGCAGTAGCCCGGGAGCAGGGAACACTGAAGCTTTCTTT. It translates to CASSSPGAGNTEAFF.

V usage is TRBV6-1 and J usage is TRBJ1-1, with 9 bases lining up with TRBD1. The ends lost 5 bases at V and 1 base at J; junction bases unmatched: 5. Germline CDR1 is MNHNS and CDR2 is SASEGT. This CDR3 is 15 amino acids long. CDR3 protein: CASSQLGQGNTEAFF. In DNA form, the CDR3 reads TGTGCCAGCAGTCAATTGGGACAGGGGAACACTGAAGCTTTCTTT.

There are a few counts of this clone. The chain joins TRBV3-1 (or the pseudogene TRBV3-2) to TRBJ2-3; D ambiguous. The CDR3 covers 15 residues. Germline V gene data show CDR1 as LGHDT and CDR2 as YNNKEL (reference sequence). Trimming took 1 base from V and 1 from J, leaving 9 bases between them. CDR3 sequence (DNA): TGTGCCAGCAGCCAAGGTCGGCTAGGCACAGATACGCAGTATTTT. Amino acids: CASSQGRLGTDTQYF.

V and J are TRBV6-5 and TRBJ1-1; 7 nucleotides align to TRBD1. This CDR3 is 12 amino acids long. Germline values: CDR1 MNHEY, CDR2 SVGAGI. The junction had 7 bases not matched to a gene; V was cut back by 10 bases and J by 5 bases. CDR3 in amino acids: CATHRGRTEAFF. Written as DNA, the CDR3 is TGTGCCACGCACAGGGGAAGGACTGAAGCTTTCTTT.

The chain employs TRBV18 and TRBJ1-5, with 8 bases that match TRBD1. Germline V gene sequence: CDR1 KGHSH, CDR2 LQKENI. The CDR3 covers 14 residues. Losses at the gene ends were 3 bases for V and 4 bases for J; bases not matched to a gene: 2. CDR3 protein: CASSPGQVNQPQHF. CDR3 nucleotides: TGTGCCAGCTCACCGGGACAGGTAAATCAGCCCCAGCATTTT.

In DNA, the CDR3 is TGTGCCAGCAGTTCGAGACAGGAGAGGTACACTGAAGCTTTCTTT. The encoded protein is CASSSRQERYTEAFF. The chain joins TRBV6-5 to TRBJ1-1; possible D gene TRBD1, 6 bases. V was pared by 4 bases and J by 3 bases, with 15 bases between. Germline V CDR1 and CDR2: MNHEY, SVGAGI. This CDR3 contains 15 residues.

The chain has TRBV4-1 and TRBJ2-6; TRBD2 is a possible D gene (6 bases). V lost 0 bases and J 1 base, leaving 13 bases between the germline ends. Germline V gives CDR1 MGHRA, CDR2 YSYEKL. The CDR3 extends over 18 amino acids. The CDR3 bases are TGCGCCAGCAGCCAAGATGACACGGGAGCATCTGGGGCCAACGTCCTGACTTTC. Encoded protein: CASSQDDTGASGANVLTF.

The chain joins TRBV7-9 to TRBJ1-4, with unresolved D. The germline CDR1 and CDR2 sequences are SEHNR and FQNEAQ (reference sequence). Between the trimmed V and J ends, which lost 0 bases and 6 bases, there was a span of 5 bases. The CDR3 consists of 13 residues. CDR3 sequence (DNA): TGTGCCAGCAGCTTAGCTCAACATGAAAAACTGTTTTTT. Translation gives CASSLAQHEKLFF. Full variable domain (rest looked up from reference TRBV7-9 and TRBJ1-4): DTGVSQNPRHKITKRGQNVTFRCDPISEHNRLYWYRQTLGQGPEFLTYFQNEAQLEKSRLLSDRFSAERPKGSFSTLEIQRTEQGDSAMYLCASSLAQHEKLFFGSGTQLSVL.

This clone was seen only once. This chain uses TRBV28 with TRBJ1-2; D may be TRBD1 (6 bases). V lost 2 bases, J lost 0 bases, and 16 bases lay in between. The CDR3 length is 17 residues. In germline, CDR1 is MDHEN, CDR2 SYDVKM. CDR3 DNA sequence: TGTGCCAGCAGTTTAGGGTCAGGGGAAAGAACTAACTATGGCTACACCTTC. Amino acid sequence: CASSLGSGERTNYGYTF.

CDR3 sequence (DNA): TGTGCCAGCAGTTTGGTGCTGGGTGAAAAACTGTTTTTT. This encodes CASSLVLGEKLFF. This chain uses TRBV28 with TRBJ1-4; D remains unclear. Germline V CDR1 and CDR2: MDHEN, SYDVKM. V lost 3 bases, J lost 7 bases, and 9 bases lay in between. This CDR3 has 13 residues.

The chain carries TRBV27 and TRBJ1-4; D might be TRBD1 (5 bases). The germline gives CDR1 MNHEY, CDR2 SMNVEV (reference sequence). CDR3 size: 14 residues. V lost 0 bases, J lost 10 bases, and 12 bases lay in between. CDR3 sequence: CASSLSGERGKLFF. For the CDR3, the DNA is TGTGCCAGCAGTTTATCAGGGGAAAGGGGAAAACTGTTTTTT.

The rearrangement links TRBV28 to TRBJ1-5; D may be TRBD1 (6 bases). CDR1 MDHEN and CDR2 SYDVKM come from the germline V gene. The CDR3 is made up of 15 amino acids. V lost 2 bases and J 6 bases, leaving 14 bases between the germline ends. The CDR3 region is CASSLPTGGGQPQHF. The CDR3 DNA reads as TGTGCCAGCAGTTTACCCACAGGAGGGGGTCAGCCCCAGCATTTT.

The chain is built from TRBV10-1 and TRBJ2-7; 12 bases match TRBD2. The CDR3 has 14 amino acids. CDR1 and CDR2 from the germline V gene are WNHNN and SYGVQD (reference sequence). The J segment lost 7 bases and the V segment lost 3 bases, leaving 4 bases of the junction unmatched. The CDR3 region is CASSDLAGGREQYF. The CDR3 region has the DNA TGCGCCAGCAGTGACCTAGCGGGAGGGCGGGAGCAGTACTTC.

This rearrangement joins TRBV28 to TRBJ2-7, with 8 bases fitting TRBD2. The CDR3 sequence is 15 residues long. The V and J ends lost 2 bases and 0 bases, in that order; junction bases with no gene match: 3. Germline CDR1 and CDR2: MDHEN and SYDVKM. The CDR3 sequence is CASSLTSGFSYEQYF. In DNA form, the CDR3 reads TGTGCCAGCAGTTTAACTAGCGGTTTCTCCTACGAGCAGTACTTC. The full variable domain, its missing parts supplied by reference TRBV28 and TRBJ2-7, is DVKVTQSSRYLVKRTGEKVFLECVQDMDHENMFWYRQDPGLGLRLIYFSYDVKMKEKGDIPEGYSVSREKKERFSLILESASTNQTSMYLCASSLTSGFSYEQYFGPGTRLTVT.

With regard to this clone: The sample carries other DNA sequences with the same CDR3. This rearrangement joins TRBV6-4 to TRBJ1-4; TRBD1 aligns across 11 bases. Germline lookup yields CDR1 MRHNA and CDR2 SNTAGT. After removal of 8 bases from V and 8 bases from J, the junction contained 4 bases not matched to a gene. The CDR3 extends over 13 amino acids. The CDR3 sequence is CASSRDRGEKLFF. The DNA of the CDR3 is TGTGCCAGCTCCCGGGACAGGGGGGAAAAACTGTTTTTT.

This chain joins TRBV29-1 and TRBJ2-5, with 16 nucleotides matching TRBD2. J gave up 4 bases and V 5 bases, and 13 bases lay outside the gene matches. The germline CDR1 and CDR2 sequences are SQVTM and ANQGSEA. The length of the CDR3 is 18 residues. CDR3 sequence reads: CSVTTGLAGGRGGETQYF. CDR3 sequence (DNA): TGCAGCGTTACCACGGGACTAGCGGGGGGGCGAGGGGGAGAGACCCAGTACTTC. The variable domain in full, completed from reference TRBV29-1 and TRBJ2-5, reads SAVISQKPSRDICQRGTSLTIQCQVDSQVTMMFWYRQQPGQSLTLIATANQGSEATYESGFVIDKFPISRPNLTFSTLTVSNMSPEDSSIYLCSVTTGLAGGRGGETQYFGPGTRLLVL.

The rearrangement uses TRBV24-1 and TRBJ2-5; D is perhaps TRBD1 or TRBD2 (5 bases each). The CDR3 runs 15 residues. V shed 1 base and J shed 5 bases, with 13 bases lying between them. Germline assignment: CDR1 KGHDR and CDR2 SFDVKD. DNA of the CDR3: TGTGCCACCAGTGATTTTGGGCAGGGCGGGGAGACCCAGTACTTC. It yields the protein CATSDFGQGGETQYF.

The chain combines TRBV5-1 with TRBJ2-3, with a possible D match to TRBD2 (6 bases). V shed 2 bases and J shed 0 bases, with 16 bases lying between them. CDR3 size: 17 residues. Germline CDR1 reads SGHRS; CDR2 reads YFSETQ. This chain's CDR3 is CASSLGAGGESTDTQYF. The CDR3 DNA follows: TGCGCCAGCAGCTTAGGAGCCGGCGGGGAGAGCACAGATACGCAGTATTTT.

The chain carries TRBV29-1 and TRBJ1-1; D uncertain. The germline V gene has CDR1 SQVTM and CDR2 ANQGSEA. There are 12 residues in the CDR3. V was cut by 5 bases and J by 0 bases, with 7 bases left in between. The CDR3 region is CSVSQVNTEAFF. The CDR3 nucleotides are TGCAGCGTTTCCCAGGTGAACACTGAAGCTTTCTTT. Complete variable domain (other parts from reference TRBV29-1 and TRBJ1-1): SAVISQKPSRDICQRGTSLTIQCQVDSQVTMMFWYRQQPGQSLTLIATANQGSEATYESGFVIDKFPISRPNLTFSTLTVSNMSPEDSSIYLCSVSQVNTEAFFGQGTRLTVV.

Only a few counts were recorded for this clone. CDR3 bases: TGCGCCAGCTTCTACGGGAGCTCTGGGGCCAACGTCCTGACTTTC. Amino acids: CASFYGSSGANVLTF. The chain combines TRBV5-1 with TRBJ2-6, with D possibly TRBD2 on 6 matching bases. In germline, CDR1 is SGHRS, CDR2 YFSETQ. Trimming removed 7 bases from V and 0 bases from J, with 11 bases in between. This CDR3 is 15 amino acids long.

This chain joins TRBV13 and TRBJ1-6; TRBD1 matches 9 bases. J gave up 7 bases and V 5 bases, and 6 bases lay outside the gene matches. The length of the CDR3 is 15 residues. Germline values: CDR1 PRHDT, CDR2 FYEKMQ (reference sequence). The CDR3 spells CASSLRDRGNSPLHF. DNA of the CDR3: TGTGCCAGCAGCCTTAGAGACAGGGGGAATTCACCCCTCCACTTT.

The chain links TRBV6-2 or TRBV6-3 to TRBJ1-1; D gene unclear. The CDR3 has 13 residues. Trimming removed 5 bases at V and 4 bases at J, with 11 bases between. Per germline, CDR1 MNHEY and CDR2 SVGEGT. The CDR3 is CASSPGLGTEAFF. Here the CDR3 DNA reads TGTGCCAGCAGTCCGGGGTTGGGCACTGAAGCTTTCTTT.

In its sample, this clone was seen a few times. V and J are TRBV6-4 and TRBJ2-1, with TRBD2 identical over 9 bases. In germline, CDR1 is MRHNA, CDR2 SNTAGT. J gave up 5 bases and V 0 bases, and 5 bases lay outside the gene matches. The CDR3 loop spans 16 amino acids. CDR3 residues: CASSDSAGGPHNEQFF. The CDR3 nucleotides are TGTGCCAGCAGTGACTCGGCGGGGGGGCCACACAATGAGCAGTTCTTC.

V usage is TRBV3-1 (or the pseudogene TRBV3-2) and J usage is TRBJ2-5; TRBD1 aligns across 9 bases. Germline values: CDR1 LGHDT, CDR2 YNNKEL (reference sequence). This CDR3 region has 15 residues. The trim removed 5 bases at V and 5 bases at J, leaving 9 bases unmatched. CDR3 in DNA: TGTGCCAGCAGCAAAGGGACAGGGCGCCGGGAGACCCAGTACTTC. Its protein is CASSKGTGRRETQYF.

Comment on this clone: A read error likely explains this, since a far larger clone differs by one base. This same CDR3 is encoded by further DNA sequences in the sample. This rearrangement joins TRBV28 to TRBJ1-5; D unresolved. Germline CDR1 and CDR2: MDHEN and SYDVKM. With 2 bases removed from V and 2 bases from J, the gap between germline ends came to 4 bases. The CDR3 is made up of 13 amino acids. Here the CDR3 DNA reads TGTGCCAGCAGTTTACAGGGCAATCAGCCCCAGCATTTT. It encodes CASSLQGNQPQHF.